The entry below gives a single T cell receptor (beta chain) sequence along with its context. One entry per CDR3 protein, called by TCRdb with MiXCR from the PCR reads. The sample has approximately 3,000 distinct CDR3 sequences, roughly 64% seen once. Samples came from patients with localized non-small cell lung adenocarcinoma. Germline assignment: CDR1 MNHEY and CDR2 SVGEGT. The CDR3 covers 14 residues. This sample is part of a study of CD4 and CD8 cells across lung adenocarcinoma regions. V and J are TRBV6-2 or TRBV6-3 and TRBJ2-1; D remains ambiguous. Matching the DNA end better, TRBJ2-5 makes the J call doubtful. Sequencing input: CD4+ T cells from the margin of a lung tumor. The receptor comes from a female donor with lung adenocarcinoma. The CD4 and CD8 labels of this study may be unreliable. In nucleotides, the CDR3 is TGTGCCAGCACCACGATCCCCTCCAGGGAGACCCAGTACTTC. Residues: CASTTIPSRETQYF.